These 14 T cell receptor beta chains originate from one sample sequenced in a study of T cells after yellow fever vaccination. TCRdb re-analysed the 5' RACE reads in MiXCR, keeping a single row per CDR3 protein. The data show 300,000 to 400,000 distinct CDR3 sequences, with approximately 12% seen just once and less than 3.5% held by the top ten. Here the sequenced sample was CD4+ T cells sorted from PBMCs, taken 45 days after the yellow fever booster vaccination. The receptors were sampled from a man aged 18 to 30 who received the YFV17D yellow fever vaccine.

Worth noting for this clonotype: One end of the junction is discordant with germline, which a read error may explain. This chain links TRBV2 with TRBJ2-7; the match to TRBD1 covers 7 bases. This CDR3 comprises 14 residues. In germline, CDR1 is SNHLY, CDR2 FYNNEI. CDR3 residues: CASSERQGVYEHYF. For the CDR3, the DNA is TGTGCCAGCAGTGAGCGGCAGGGGGTTTACGAGCATTACTTC.

J is TRBJ2-2 and V is TRBV20-1, with 8 bases matching TRBD2. The CDR3 loop spans 16 amino acids. The germline gives CDR1 DFQATT, CDR2 SNEGSKA (reference sequence). J lost 4 bases, V lost 1 base, and 8 bases had no gene match. This CDR3 is CSARGGRGAPTGELFF. In nucleotides, the CDR3 is TGCAGTGCTAGAGGCGGGCGGGGGGCCCCCACCGGGGAGCTGTTTTTT.

The rearrangement links TRBV5-1 to TRBJ2-2; D ambiguous. The CDR3 extends over 13 amino acids. The V gene lost 3 bases and the J gene lost 7 bases, with 10 bases spanning the gap. Germline CDR1 is SGHRS and CDR2 is YFSETQ. In DNA, the CDR3 is TGCGCCAGCAGCTCCGGAAGGGACGGGGAGCTGTTTTTT. This sequence encodes CASSSGRDGELFF.

This clonotype was found a few times. The V call is TRBV5-1, the J call TRBJ2-3, with D maybe TRBD1 (6 bases). Germline CDR1 reads SGHRS; CDR2 reads YFSETQ. Trimming pared 5 bases from V and 6 bases from J, leaving 19 bases between. This CDR3 spans 15 amino acids. DNA for the CDR3: TGCGCCAGCAGGGGCTGGGGACAAAGAGGGGATACGCAGTATTTT. Amino acid sequence: CASRGWGQRGDTQYF.

The chain links TRBV6-2 or TRBV6-3 to TRBJ2-2, with TRBD1 matching 12 bases. V lost 8 bases to trimming and J lost 4 bases; unmatched junction nucleotides: 2. CDR1 and CDR2 from the germline V gene are MNHEY and SVGEGT. This CDR3 has 14 residues. The CDR3 region is CASGTGGSTGELFF. CDR3 nucleotide sequence: TGTGCCAGCGGGACAGGGGGCAGCACCGGGGAGCTGTTTTTT.

This clonotype was seen a few times. The chain couples TRBV28 to TRBJ1-1; D unresolved. This CDR3 region has 11 residues. Germline lookup yields CDR1 MDHEN and CDR2 SYDVKM. Deletions cut 8 bases from V and 3 bases from J, with 7 bases between. CDR3 DNA sequence: TGTGCCAGCTGGCGGTACACTGAAGCTTTCTTT. It translates to CASWRYTEAFF.

This clonotype came up a few times. The CDR3 sequence: CASSFSWNEQFF. DNA of the CDR3: TGTGCCAGCAGCTTCAGTTGGAATGAGCAGTTCTTC. The J gene is TRBJ2-1, the V gene TRBV7-2; D is unresolved. The CDR3 spans 12 residues. Germline loops: CDR1 SGHTA, CDR2 FQGNSA. V gave up 3 bases and J gave up 7 bases, with 7 bases separating them.

The chain employs TRBV10-3 and TRBJ2-5, with D maybe TRBD1 (5 bases). Trimming pared 0 bases from V and 4 bases from J, leaving 12 bases between. The CDR3 covers 15 residues. Germline V gene lookup returns CDR1 ENHRY and CDR2 SYGVKD. The chain's CDR3 is CAISESGQGRETQYF. For the CDR3, the DNA is TGTGCCATCAGTGAGTCAGGGCAGGGCAGAGAGACCCAGTACTTC.

This clonotype was seen more than once but under ten times. V usage is TRBV11-3 and J usage is TRBJ2-5; TRBD1 agrees at 7 bases. With 5 bases clipped from V and 5 bases from J, the junction kept 5 bases outside the gene matches. This CDR3 is built from 13 residues. CDR1 is SGHNT and CDR2 is YENEEA in the germline V gene. This CDR3 is CASSQGGSETQYF. CDR3 sequence (DNA): TGTGCCAGCAGCCAAGGGGGCTCTGAGACCCAGTACTTC.

V is TRBV7-3 and J is TRBJ2-1, with 7 bases matching TRBD1. Germline V lookup: CDR1 SGHTA, CDR2 FQGTGA. V lost 5 bases and J lost 6; bases outside the gene matches: 13. This CDR3 comprises 16 residues. Written as DNA, the CDR3 is TGTGCCAGCAGCCCAGAGCGTAGACAGGGACCCAATGAGCAGTTCTTC. Protein sequence: CASSPERRQGPNEQFF.

This clonotype has a handful of counts. The chain recombines TRBV10-3 with TRBJ1-2; 9 bases line up with TRBD1. Germline V gives CDR1 ENHRY, CDR2 SYGVKD. The junction had 4 bases not matched to a gene; V was cut back by 7 bases and J by 7 bases. The CDR3 loop spans 12 amino acids. The CDR3 sequence: CAITLDRGGYTF. As DNA, the CDR3 is TGTGCCATCACCCTGGACAGGGGTGGCTACACCTTC.

V and J are TRBV20-1 and TRBJ1-5; the D is unclear. The CDR3 covers 14 residues. Germline CDR1 reads DFQATT; CDR2 reads SNEGSKA (reference sequence). Trimming left V 3 bases short and J 4 bases short, with 13 bases between. CDR3 protein: CSASGIGGNQPQHF. The CDR3 DNA follows: TGCAGTGCTAGCGGTATAGGAGGAAATCAGCCCCAGCATTTT.

This clonotype was counted many times. The J gene is TRBJ2-7, the V gene TRBV20-1; 10 bases match TRBD2. Germline V gives CDR1 DFQATT, CDR2 SNEGSKA (reference sequence). V shed 0 bases and J 0 bases; nucleotides not matched to a gene: 5. The CDR3 consists of 16 residues. CDR3 DNA: TGCAGTGCTAGAGATCTGAGCGGGGGGGCCTCCTACGAGCAGTACTTC. Protein product: CSARDLSGGASYEQYF.

This clonotype was counted only a few times. The chain employs TRBV2 and TRBJ2-3, with D uncertain. V was clipped by 3 bases and J by 0 bases, with 4 bases between them. The CDR3 runs to 13 residues. The V gene's germline CDR1 is SNHLY and CDR2 FYNNEI. CDR3 bases: TGTGCCAGCAGTGATGTTAGCACAGATACGCAGTATTTT. It yields the protein CASSDVSTDTQYF.